This T cell receptor (beta chain) was sequenced in a study of shared clonotypes between healthy human individuals. Germline loops: CDR1 SGHTA, CDR2 FQGTGA. The CDR3 is made up of 15 amino acids. Trimming removed 5 bases from V and 3 bases from J; junction bases left unmatched: 5. All donors qualified as healthy HIV-negative adults and had experienced no recent acute infections or vaccinations. A CD45RA+ naive subset and a CD45RA-negative memory subset were split from CD4+ cells. Profiled with immunoSEQ multiplex PCR; TCRdb holds only in-frame clones, not every one. The sample has about 2.3 million clones, 80% to 95% seen once.

This clonotype was sampled from a man younger than 35 in good health. Some clones in this sample may be carry-over from other donors' samples. V usage is TRBV7-3 and J usage is TRBJ2-1; 9 bases are a match to TRBD2. The sequencing sample was made of naive CD4+ T cells from PBMCs. Subset described: CD45RA+ positively selected. The CDR3 loop is CASSARLADYNEQFF. The DNA of the CDR3 is TGTGCCAGCAGCGCCCGACTAGCGGACTACAATGAGCAGTTCTTC. The full variable domain, rest sourced from reference TRBV7-3 and TRBJ2-1, is GAGVSQTPSNKVTEKGKYVELRCDPISGHTALYWYRQSLGQGPEFLIYFQGTGAADDSGLPNDRFFAVRPEGSVSTLKIQRTERGDSAVYLCASSARLADYNEQFFGPGTRLTVL.